The 17 T cell receptor beta chains in this list originate from one sample, sequenced in a study of blood T cell repertoires in COVID-19. TCRdb's table, derived via immunoSEQ multiplex PCR, lists solely in-frame clones and lacks some. Among about 150,000 clones, around four fifths were seen once, and the ten largest hold approximately 10%. Sequencing input: peripheral blood. The receptor set was obtained from a man in his sixties who had recovered from COVID-19.

This chain links TRBV5-1 with TRBJ2-3; 10 bases line up with TRBD1. The CDR3 contains 17 residues. Germline loops: CDR1 SGHRS, CDR2 YFSETQ. J gave up 2 bases and V 3 bases, and 9 bases lay outside the gene matches. Here the CDR3 reads CASSSSPGQGNTDTQYF. CDR3 DNA sequence: TGCGCCAGCAGCTCATCCCCGGGACAGGGGAACACAGATACGCAGTATTTT.

The V gene is TRBV3-1 (or the pseudogene TRBV3-2), the J gene TRBJ2-7, with D possibly TRBD2 on 6 matching bases. CDR3 length equals 15 residues. V was trimmed by 5 bases and J by 4 bases, leaving 18 bases between them. Germline CDR1 is LGHDT and CDR2 is YNNKEL (reference sequence). In nucleotides, the CDR3 is TGTGCCAGCAGCGGAGGGACTGCGTTGAGGTACGAGCAGTACTTC. As protein: CASSGGTALRYEQYF.

The chain carries TRBV9 and TRBJ1-1; 9 nucleotides align to TRBD1. There are 16 residues in the CDR3. Unmatched junction bases numbered 10, after V lost 4 bases and J lost 3 bases. CDR1 is SGDLS and CDR2 is YYNGEE in the germline V gene. The CDR3 DNA is TGTGCCAGCAGCCGACTAACAGGGGGCGGTGACACTGAAGCTTTCTTT. Translating it yields CASSRLTGGGDTEAFF. Based on the CDR3 plus reference TRBV9 and TRBJ1-1, the full variable domain is DSGVTQTPKHLITATGQRVTLRCSPRSGDLSVYWYQQSLDQGLQFLIQYYNGEERAKGNILERFSAQQFPDLHSELNLSSLELGDSALYFCASSRLTGGGDTEAFFGQGTRLTVV.

The chain employs TRBV4-3 and TRBJ2-3, with 7 bases aligning to TRBD2. This CDR3 region has 17 residues. Trimming at V came to 1 base and at J to 2 bases, leaving 9 bases not matched to a gene. Germline V gene sequence: CDR1 LGHNA, CDR2 YSLEER. In DNA form, the CDR3 reads TGCGCCAGCAGCCAAGTCTCGGCTAGCGGACTCACAGATACGCAGTATTTT. Residues: CASSQVSASGLTDTQYF.

The sample holds a few counts of this clone. The chain joins TRBV6-2 or TRBV6-3 to TRBJ1-2; the D is unclear. CDR1 MNHEY and CDR2 SVGEGT come from the germline V gene. The CDR3 length is 14 residues. Trimming left V 2 bases short and J 3 bases short, with 10 bases between. CDR3 DNA sequence: TGTGCCAGCAGTTACCGCGGTTGGGACTATGGCTACACCTTC. This translates into CASSYRGWDYGYTF.

The chain employs TRBV7-3 and TRBJ1-1; D is ambiguous. V was pared by 1 base and J by 4 bases, with 7 bases between. Germline loops: CDR1 SGHTA, CDR2 FQGTGA. This CDR3 has 13 amino acids. The CDR3 bases are TGTGCCAGCAGCTTAATGGAGGGCACTGAAGCTTTCTTT. It yields the protein CASSLMEGTEAFF.

This clone was counted ten times or more. The J gene is TRBJ2-7, the V gene TRBV28; TRBD1 matches at 9 bases. Looked up from germline, CDR1 is MDHEN and CDR2 is SYDVKM. CDR3 length: 14 residues. Germline trimming cut 5 bases from V and 5 bases from J; bases unmatched to any gene: 7. CDR3 in amino acids: CASSRQGVRNEQYF. The CDR3 nucleotides read TGTGCCAGCAGTCGACAGGGGGTTCGGAACGAGCAGTACTTC.

This chain links TRBV6-6 with TRBJ1-6; D uncertain. V was trimmed by 5 bases and J by 0 bases, leaving 11 bases between them. This CDR3 has 16 residues. The germline V gene has CDR1 MNHNY and CDR2 SVGAGI (reference sequence). The CDR3 here is CASSQQSSSYNSPLHF. The CDR3 DNA is TGTGCCAGCAGTCAACAGAGCAGCTCCTATAATTCACCCCTCCACTTT.

This clone was detected only once. The chain is built from TRBV30 and TRBJ2-7, with a tentative D call TRBD2 (5 bases). Trimming removed 4 bases from V and 1 base from J, with 14 bases in between. The CDR3 loop spans 14 amino acids. Germline V CDR1 and CDR2: GTSNPN, SVGIG (reference sequence). As DNA, the CDR3 is TGTGCCTGGAAAAAGAGAGGGCGGTCCTACGAGCAGTACTTC. Translation: CAWKKRGRSYEQYF.

The J gene is TRBJ1-3, the V gene TRBV5-6; tentatively, D is TRBD1 (5 bases). CDR1 is SGHDT, CDR2 YYEEEE, per germline. The CDR3 runs 15 residues. The V end was cut by 3 bases, the J end by 9 bases, with 19 bases between. CDR3 protein: CASSWGTESGSTIYF. Written as DNA, the CDR3 is TGTGCCAGCAGCTGGGGGACGGAGAGCGGGAGCACCATATATTTT.

J is TRBJ2-2 and V is TRBV7-2; 10 bases are shared with TRBD1. V dropped 8 bases and J dropped 7; count of bases not matched to a gene: 13. The CDR3 is made up of 16 amino acids. Germline CDR1 SGHTA, CDR2 FQGNSA. The CDR3 spells CASAKLRQGAGGELFF. The CDR3 DNA reads as TGTGCCAGCGCGAAGTTACGACAGGGGGCGGGCGGGGAGCTGTTTTTT.

This clone was observed once. V and J are TRBV28 and TRBJ2-2; 8 bases are shared with TRBD1. CDR1 is MDHEN, CDR2 SYDVKM, per germline. Germline trimming cut 5 bases from V and 6 bases from J; bases unmatched to any gene: 11. CDR3 length equals 16 residues. The CDR3 here is CASSTQGARRAGELFF. CDR3 in DNA: TGTGCCAGCAGTACCCAGGGGGCGCGAAGGGCCGGGGAGCTGTTTTTT.

The genes are TRBV19 and TRBJ1-2, with D uncertain. CDR1 is LNHDA, CDR2 SQIVND, per germline (reference sequence). V was pared by 5 bases and J by 5 bases, with 15 bases between. The CDR3 is 14 residues long. The CDR3 DNA sequence: TGTGCCAGTAGTCCCCAGGAGGGTGGGTATGGCTACACCTTC. It yields the protein CASSPQEGGYGYTF.

This chain joins TRBV24-1 and TRBJ2-2; possible D gene TRBD2, 6 bases. Germline lookup yields CDR1 KGHDR and CDR2 SFDVKD. This CDR3 has 16 amino acids. The germline V and J ends were trimmed by 8 bases and 5 bases, with 20 bases remaining between them. For the CDR3, the DNA is TGTGCCACCAAGCCGTCCGGGGGAGGAAGTACCGGGGAGCTGTTTTTT. Translated, it gives CATKPSGGGSTGELFF.

The J gene is TRBJ2-5, the V gene TRBV18, with 9 bases that match TRBD1. The CDR3 loop spans 15 amino acids. With 4 bases clipped from V and 5 bases from J, the junction kept 8 bases outside the gene matches. CDR1 and CDR2 (germline): KGHSH, LQKENI. CDR3 region: CASSLKTGGQETQYF. DNA of the CDR3: TGTGCCAGCTCACTTAAAACAGGGGGCCAGGAGACCCAGTACTTC.

The rearrangement uses TRBV9 and TRBJ2-2; D is uncertain. Germline V CDR1 and CDR2: SGDLS, YYNGEE. V lost 0 bases, J lost 0 bases, and 9 bases lay in between. This CDR3 is 16 amino acids long. The CDR3 DNA sequence: TGTGCCAGCAGCGTAGGGCAGTTCGCGAACACCGGGGAGCTGTTTTTT. It encodes CASSVGQFANTGELFF.

The chain couples TRBV7-6 to TRBJ2-7; 7 bases map to TRBD2. The CDR3 covers 15 residues. The V gene end was trimmed by 5 bases and the J gene end by 8 bases; junction bases not matched to a gene: 15. The germline V gene encodes CDR1 SGHVS and CDR2 FNYEAQ. The CDR3 bases are TGTGCCAGCAGCCCGAGCGGGGACGGATCTACGAAGCAGTACTTC. This codes for CASSPSGDGSTKQYF. The full variable domain, its missing parts supplied by reference TRBV7-6 and TRBJ2-7, is GAGVSQSPRYKVTKRGQDVALRCDPISGHVSLYWYRQALGQGPEFLTYFNYEAQQDKSGLPNDRFSAERPEGSISTLTIQRTEQRDSAMYRCASSPSGDGSTKQYFGPGTRLTVT.